The 31 T cell receptor beta chains listed next were all sequenced from one sample in a study of PD-L1 blockade in urothelial cancer. The time point: pretreatment peripheral blood. Repertoires were generated with immunoSEQ multiplex PCR, while TCRdb's copy carries only in-frame clones and drops some. The repertoire has under 95,000 clones, 85% to 90% of them found once; the top ten carry around 15%. The input for sequencing was PBMCs, taken around atezolizumab (anti-PD-L1) treatment. The receptors were sampled from a man in his 60s with urothelial cancer.

Written as DNA, the CDR3 is TGTGCCAGTACCCCCAATCCCCACTCGGGCGAGCAGTACTTC. Encoded protein: CASTPNPHSGEQYF. This rearrangement joins TRBV19 to TRBJ2-7; D unresolved. The CDR3 runs to 14 residues. Germline-derived CDR1 and CDR2 are LNHDA and SQIVND (reference sequence). Trimming cost V 7 bases and J 6 bases, with 19 bases left between them.

The chain is built from TRBV28 and TRBJ1-1, with D maybe TRBD1 (5 bases). Per the germline V gene, CDR1 is MDHEN and CDR2 is SYDVKM. V was shortened by 6 bases and J by 4 bases, with 15 bases between the two germline ends. The CDR3 sequence is 14 residues long. The CDR3 nucleotides are TGTGCCAGCAGCCGATGGGGGGGGGTCACTGAAGCTTTCTTT. As protein: CASSRWGGVTEAFF.

This sequence joins TRBV4-2 and TRBJ2-3; a possible D gene is TRBD2 (5 bases). The germline CDR1 and CDR2 sequences are LGHNA and YNFKEQ. Trimming shortened V by 1 base and J by 6 bases, and 11 bases separated the two germline ends. The CDR3 runs 14 residues. As DNA, the CDR3 is TGTGCCAGCAGCCAAGTGGAGGTATCCGATACGCAGTATTTT. This gives the protein CASSQVEVSDTQYF.

The chain employs TRBV5-5 and TRBJ1-2; a weak D match, TRBD1 (6 bases). CDR3 length: 14 residues. V was shortened by 4 bases and J by 1 base, with 11 bases between the two germline ends. CDR1 and CDR2 from the germline V gene are SGHKS and YYEKEE (reference sequence). Written as DNA, the CDR3 is TGTGCCAGCAGCACCCGGGACATTAACTATGGCTACACCTTC. Translated, it gives CASSTRDINYGYTF.

The V call is TRBV28, the J call TRBJ2-2; D unclear. Between the trimmed V and J ends, which lost 7 bases and 2 bases, there was a span of 8 bases. This CDR3 comprises 13 residues. Germline CDR1 is MDHEN and CDR2 is SYDVKM. CDR3 region: CASTLLNTGELFF. CDR3 DNA: TGTGCCAGCACCTTACTTAACACCGGGGAGCTGTTTTTT.

The V and J genes are TRBV9 and TRBJ2-1, with D possibly matching TRBD2 (6 bases). This CDR3 is built from 14 residues. V shed 4 bases and J shed 4 bases, with 12 bases lying between them. The germline CDR1 and CDR2 sequences are SGDLS and YYNGEE. CDR3 in amino acids: CASSLRGYYNEQFF. The CDR3 nucleotides are TGTGCCAGCAGCCTCCGGGGGTATTACAATGAGCAGTTCTTC.

This rearrangement joins TRBV7-2 to TRBJ1-2; D uncertain. The CDR3 contains 14 residues. The V gene's germline CDR1 is SGHTA and CDR2 FQGNSA. Trimming took 1 base from V and 4 from J, leaving 10 bases between them. DNA of the CDR3: TGTGCCAGCAGCTTAGATTCAGCTAGCTATGGCTACACCTTC. It is translated as CASSLDSASYGYTF.

This chain links TRBV6-5 with TRBJ2-1, with a possible D match to TRBD2 (6 bases). The CDR3 is 14 residues long. V gave up 5 bases and J gave up 4 bases, with 12 bases separating them. CDR1 MNHEY and CDR2 SVGAGI come from the germline V gene. The CDR3 loop is CASSRWEDYNEQFF. The DNA of the CDR3 is TGTGCCAGCAGTAGGTGGGAGGATTACAATGAGCAGTTCTTC.

The V and J genes are TRBV7-3 and TRBJ1-2; the D is unclear. Trimming removed 5 bases from V and 6 bases from J, with 16 bases in between. The CDR3 runs to 14 residues. Germline lookup yields CDR1 SGHTA and CDR2 FQGTGA. CDR3 in amino acids: CASSKGGGIDGYTF. The CDR3 DNA reads as TGTGCCAGCAGCAAAGGCGGAGGGATAGATGGCTACACCTTC.

The genes are TRBV7-3 and TRBJ1-2; a possible D gene is TRBD1 (5 bases). Trimming stripped 6 bases from V and 7 bases from J, with 18 bases between. This CDR3 spans 14 amino acids. Germline lookup yields CDR1 SGHTA and CDR2 FQGTGA. The CDR3 spells CASRLGGDGAGYTF. The CDR3 DNA sequence: TGTGCCAGCAGGTTGGGGGGGGATGGTGCTGGCTACACCTTC.

The V gene is TRBV30, the J gene TRBJ2-6, with D uncertain. With 7 bases removed from V and 0 bases from J, the gap between germline ends came to 10 bases. The CDR3 runs to 14 residues. From germline, CDR1 is GTSNPN and CDR2 SVGIG (reference sequence). CDR3 sequence reads: CASTQVSGANVLTF. CDR3 nucleotides: TGTGCCTCAACTCAAGTCTCTGGGGCCAACGTCCTGACTTTC. The variable domain in full, completed from reference TRBV30 and TRBJ2-6, reads SQTIHQWPATLVQPVGSPLSLECTVEGTSNPNLYWYRQAAGRGLQLLFYSVGIGQISSEVPQNLSASRPQDRQFILSSKKLLLSDSGFYLCASTQVSGANVLTFGAGSRLTVL.

This clone was seen once. The chain uses TRBV11-2 and TRBJ2-3; unclear D gene. Germline lookup yields CDR1 SGHAT and CDR2 FQNNGV. V lost 1 base to trimming and J lost 1 base, with 3 bases between them. The CDR3 totals 13 residues. CDR3 coding DNA: TGTGCCAGCAGCTTAGGCGGCACAGATACGCAGTATTTT. Protein sequence: CASSLGGTDTQYF.

In this sample, this clone turned up a few times. The DNA of the CDR3 is TGTGCCAGCAGTTTACCCGGGGTTCTCGAAAACATTCAGTACTTC. This translates into CASSLPGVLENIQYF. The chain joins TRBV28 to TRBJ2-4; D perhaps matches TRBD2 (5 bases). V was pared by 2 bases and J by 5 bases, with 13 bases between. CDR1 and CDR2 from the germline V gene are MDHEN and SYDVKM. This CDR3 spans 15 amino acids.

The CDR3 protein is CASSLDGMGGRTSYNEQFF. The CDR3 region has the DNA TGCGCCAGCAGCTTGGATGGTATGGGGGGACGGACCTCCTACAATGAGCAGTTCTTC. The chain links TRBV5-1 to TRBJ2-1; D perhaps matches TRBD2 (6 bases). The germline gives CDR1 SGHRS, CDR2 YFSETQ. The V end was cut by 0 bases, the J end by 0 bases, with 19 bases between. This CDR3 contains 19 residues.

This chain links TRBV30 with TRBJ1-3; no definite D call. Trimming removed 5 bases at V and 3 bases at J, with 17 bases between. Germline V gives CDR1 GTSNPN, CDR2 SVGIG (reference sequence). The CDR3 spans 15 residues. Here the CDR3 DNA reads TGTGCCTGGGGAGGGAGATCGTGGAATGGAAACACCATATATTTT. This codes for CAWGGRSWNGNTIYF.

A few counts support this clone. The J gene is TRBJ1-2, the V gene TRBV29-1; 11 bases fit TRBD1. The CDR3 totals 14 residues. V was pared by 6 bases and J by 8 bases, with 11 bases of the junction left unmatched. In germline, CDR1 is SQVTM, CDR2 ANQGSEA. The CDR3 protein is CSVSGTGGLGGYTF. In DNA form, the CDR3 reads TGCAGCGTCTCCGGGACAGGGGGGTTAGGCGGCTACACCTTC.

The chain uses TRBV28 and TRBJ2-7; D might be TRBD2 (5 bases). This CDR3 has 15 amino acids. Germline V lookup: CDR1 MDHEN, CDR2 SYDVKM. Trimming pared 7 bases from V and 6 bases from J, leaving 22 bases between. The CDR3 here is CASISEAPPAGEQYF. CDR3 DNA: TGTGCCAGCATAAGTGAGGCTCCCCCGGCGGGCGAGCAGTACTTC.

J is TRBJ2-5 and V is TRBV27; 8 nucleotides match TRBD1. CDR1 is MNHEY and CDR2 is SMNVEV in the germline V gene (reference sequence). CDR3 length: 18 amino acids. V lost 0 bases, J lost 4 bases, and 13 bases stayed unmatched. In DNA, the CDR3 is TGTGCCAGCAGTTTATCCCCCGGGCAGGGGGCGTATGGAGAGACCCAGTACTTC. Translation: CASSLSPGQGAYGETQYF.

This clone has more than one count but fewer than ten. This chain uses TRBV19 with TRBJ2-1, with 10 bases lining up with TRBD1. Per germline, CDR1 LNHDA and CDR2 SQIVND (reference sequence). The CDR3 contains 15 residues. The V and J ends lost 5 bases and 7 bases, in that order; junction bases with no gene match: 8. CDR3 nucleotide sequence: TGTGCCAGTAGTGGGGGACAGGGGACATATAATGAGCAGTTCTTC. Its protein is CASSGGQGTYNEQFF.

The table lists this clone with a count of one. The V and J genes are TRBV7-9 and TRBJ1-1; D gene ambiguous. The V end lost 1 base, the J end lost 7 bases, and 13 bases lay between the germline ends. The CDR3 extends over 14 amino acids. The germline gives CDR1 SEHNR, CDR2 FQNEAQ (reference sequence). CDR3 bases: TGTGCCAGCAGCTTAGAGCGGCAGGCGAATGAAGCTTTCTTT. Translation gives CASSLERQANEAFF.

V and J are TRBV19 and TRBJ2-1, with D unresolved. V gave up 8 bases and J gave up 10 bases, with 12 bases separating them. The CDR3 loop spans 11 amino acids. Germline V gene data show CDR1 as LNHDA and CDR2 as SQIVND (reference sequence). The CDR3 DNA sequence: TGTGCCAGTGATGAAGGCGGCGAGCAGTTCTTC. This encodes CASDEGGEQFF.

This chain uses TRBV9 with TRBJ2-5; D is perhaps TRBD2 (6 bases). From germline, CDR1 is SGDLS and CDR2 YYNGEE. There are 15 residues in the CDR3. V was trimmed by 0 bases and J by 5 bases, leaving 14 bases between them. The CDR3 bases are TGTGCCAGCAGCGTAGGGACGGGGGAGGCGGAGACCCAGTACTTC. The encoded protein is CASSVGTGEAETQYF.

The chain uses TRBV2 and TRBJ1-1, with TRBD1 matching over 10 bases. This CDR3 is 14 amino acids long. V was pared by 7 bases and J by 6 bases, with 8 bases of the junction left unmatched. Germline V gene lookup returns CDR1 SNHLY and CDR2 FYNNEI. The CDR3 loop is CASTLTGGGSEAFF. CDR3 nucleotide sequence: TGTGCCAGCACTTTGACAGGGGGCGGGTCTGAAGCTTTCTTT.

V and J are TRBV4-2 and TRBJ1-1; 9 bases map to TRBD1. CDR3 length: 16 residues. Germline V gene data show CDR1 as LGHNA and CDR2 as YNFKEQ. Losses at the gene ends were 1 base for V and 5 bases for J; bases not matched to a gene: 8. CDR3 sequence: CASSQGGTGFDTEAFF. Here the CDR3 DNA reads TGTGCCAGCAGCCAAGGAGGGACAGGGTTTGATACTGAAGCTTTCTTT.

The chain employs TRBV29-1 and TRBJ1-2; TRBD1 agrees at 7 bases. This CDR3 has 14 amino acids. The V segment lost 6 bases and the J segment 1 base; nucleotides outside the gene matches: 8. Per germline, CDR1 SQVTM and CDR2 ANQGSEA. This CDR3 is CSVQKGADNYGYTF. In DNA form, the CDR3 reads TGCAGCGTGCAGAAGGGGGCGGATAACTATGGCTACACCTTC.

The chain carries TRBV5-1 and TRBJ2-2, with D tentatively TRBD1 (5 bases). V was cut by 3 bases and J by 4 bases, with 13 bases left in between. The CDR3 spans 15 residues. Germline lookup yields CDR1 SGHRS and CDR2 YFSETQ. This CDR3 reads CASSSPRGSTGELFF. The DNA of the CDR3 is TGCGCCAGCAGCTCCCCTAGGGGCAGCACCGGGGAGCTGTTTTTT.

This clone is a singleton in its sample. The V and J genes are TRBV12-5 and TRBJ1-4; D possibly corresponds to TRBD1 (5 bases). This CDR3 contains 13 residues. The V end was cut by 0 bases, the J end by 8 bases, with 7 bases between. CDR1 is LGHNT and CDR2 is FRNRAP in the germline V gene. CDR3 bases: TGTGCTAGTGGTTTGGTACCAGGGGAAAAACTGTTTTTT. It specifies CASGLVPGEKLFF.

Here the CDR3 DNA reads TGCAGCGTTGAAAGGCTCGGACAGGGCTATCTTAATGAGCAGTTCTTC. This encodes CSVERLGQGYLNEQFF. The genes are TRBV29-1 and TRBJ2-1, with 8 bases matching TRBD1. CDR3 length: 16 residues. Per the germline V gene, CDR1 is SQVTM and CDR2 is ANQGSEA. The junction had 13 bases not matched to a gene; V was cut back by 2 bases and J by 7 bases.

In DNA, the CDR3 is TGTGCCAGTGCTCCCGAGGTCCCTGAAGCTTTCTTT. Its protein product is CASAPEVPEAFF. The chain links TRBV2 to TRBJ1-1; D gene uncertain. The V end was cut by 9 bases, the J end by 6 bases, with 14 bases between. The CDR3 covers 12 residues. The V gene's germline CDR1 is SNHLY and CDR2 FYNNEI. Looking up the rest from reference TRBV2 and TRBJ1-1 gives the full variable domain: EPEVTQTPSHQVTQMGQEVILRCVPISNHLYFYWYRQILGQKVEFLVSFYNNEISEKSEIFDDQFSVERPDGSNFTLKIRSTKLEDSAMYFCASAPEVPEAFFGQGTRLTVV.

The gene calls are TRBV9 and TRBJ1-6, with D possibly being TRBD1 (5 bases). CDR3 size: 16 residues. With 4 bases removed from V and 0 bases from J, the gap between germline ends came to 11 bases. CDR1 is SGDLS, CDR2 YYNGEE, per germline. Written as DNA, the CDR3 is TGTGCCAGCAGCTCTGGGGGGGGCTCCTATAATTCACCCCTCCACTTT. This encodes CASSSGGGSYNSPLHF.

This clone was seen only a few times. The CDR3 coding sequence is TGTGCCAGCAGTGGACAGGGTCTCACTGAAGCTTTCTTT. Residues: CASSGQGLTEAFF. The gene calls are TRBV2 and TRBJ1-1; 7 bases are shared with TRBD1. The germline CDR1 and CDR2 sequences are SNHLY and FYNNEI. V lost 4 bases, J lost 4 bases, and 3 bases stayed unmatched. The CDR3 has 13 residues. Based on the CDR3 plus reference TRBV2 and TRBJ1-1, the full variable domain is EPEVTQTPSHQVTQMGQEVILRCVPISNHLYFYWYRQILGQKVEFLVSFYNNEISEKSEIFDDQFSVERPDGSNFTLKIRSTKLEDSAMYFCASSGQGLTEAFFGQGTRLTVV.